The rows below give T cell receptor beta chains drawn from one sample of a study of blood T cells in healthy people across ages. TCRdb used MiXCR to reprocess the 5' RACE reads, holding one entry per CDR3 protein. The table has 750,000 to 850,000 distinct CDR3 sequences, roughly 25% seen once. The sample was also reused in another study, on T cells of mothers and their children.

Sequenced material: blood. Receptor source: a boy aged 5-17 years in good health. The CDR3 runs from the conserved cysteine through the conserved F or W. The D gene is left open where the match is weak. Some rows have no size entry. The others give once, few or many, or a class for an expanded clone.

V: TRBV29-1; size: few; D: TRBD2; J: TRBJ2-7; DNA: TGCAGCGTCGCTGGGGATATAGCGGGGGGCGCAACCTACGAGCAGTACTTC; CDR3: CSVAGDIAGGATYEQYF
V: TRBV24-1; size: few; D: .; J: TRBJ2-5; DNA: TGTGCCACCAGTGATCGGGGTGTAGCGGACCAAGAGACCCAGTACTTC; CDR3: CATSDRGVADQETQYF
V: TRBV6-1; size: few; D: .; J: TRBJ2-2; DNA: TGTGCCGCCGCAAACGACAGAGCTTCACCGGCCGGGGAGCTGTTTTTT; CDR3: CAAANDRASPAGELFF
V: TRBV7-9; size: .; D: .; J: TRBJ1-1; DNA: TGTGCCAGCAGCCCCCGAGGCCAGGGGACTGAAGCTTTCTTT; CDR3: CASSPRGQGTEAFF
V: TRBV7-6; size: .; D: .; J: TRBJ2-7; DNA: TGTGCCAGCAGCGCCCAGGGGCCCTACGAGCAGTACTTC; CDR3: CASSAQGPYEQYF
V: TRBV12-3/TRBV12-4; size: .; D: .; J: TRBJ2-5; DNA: TGTGCCAGCAGGGGGCCGTGGAGCGGAGGAGAGGAGACCCAGTACTTC; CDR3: CASRGPWSGGEETQYF
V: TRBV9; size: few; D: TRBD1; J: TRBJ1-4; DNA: TGTGCCAGCAGCGCGATGGGACAGGTTGGGGGTGAAAAACTGTTTTTT; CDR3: CASSAMGQVGGEKLFF
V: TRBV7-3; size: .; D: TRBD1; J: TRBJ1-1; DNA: TGTGCCAGCAGCTTAAGCGGGACAGCTTACACTGAAGCTTTCTTT; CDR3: CASSLSGTAYTEAFF
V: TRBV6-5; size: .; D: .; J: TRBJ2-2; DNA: TGTGCCAGCAGTTACGAGGCCGGAACGAACACCGGGGAGCTGTTTTTT; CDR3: CASSYEAGTNTGELFF
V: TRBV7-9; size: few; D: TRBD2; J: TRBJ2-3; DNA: TGTGCCAGCAGCTTTAGGGTGCTAGCGGGACCGGATACGCAGTATTTT; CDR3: CASSFRVLAGPDTQYF
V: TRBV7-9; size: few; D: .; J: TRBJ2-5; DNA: TGTGCCAGCAGCTTACGGTGGGAAGAGACCCAGTACTTC; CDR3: CASSLRWEETQYF
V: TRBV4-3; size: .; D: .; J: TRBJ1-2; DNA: TGCGCCAGCAGCCAAGGTTCAGGATGGGGGATCTATGGCTACACCTTC; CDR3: CASSQGSGWGIYGYTF
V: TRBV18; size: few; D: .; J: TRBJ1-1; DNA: TGTGCCAGCTCACCAAAAGTCGCAGACACTGAAGCTTTCTTT; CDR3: CASSPKVADTEAFF
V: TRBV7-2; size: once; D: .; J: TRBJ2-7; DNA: TGTGCCAGCAGCTTAGTCGCGGGGACCGAGCAGTACTTC; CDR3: CASSLVAGTEQYF
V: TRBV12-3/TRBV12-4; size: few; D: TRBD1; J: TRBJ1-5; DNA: TGTGCCAGCACCCCGACAGGGAGCAATCAGCCCCAGCATTTT; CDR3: CASTPTGSNQPQHF
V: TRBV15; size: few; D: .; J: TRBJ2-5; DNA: TGTGCCACCAGCATTGGGCGGCGCGAGACCCAGTACTTC; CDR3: CATSIGRRETQYF
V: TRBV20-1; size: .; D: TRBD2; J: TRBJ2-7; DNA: TGCAGTGCTAGCGAACTAGCGGGAGGAGGCCGCGAGCAGTACTTC; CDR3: CSASELAGGGREQYF
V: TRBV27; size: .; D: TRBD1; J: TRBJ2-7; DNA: TGTGCCAGCAGTTTAAGGGTGGGGACAGCAGGCTACGAGCAGTACTTC; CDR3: CASSLRVGTAGYEQYF
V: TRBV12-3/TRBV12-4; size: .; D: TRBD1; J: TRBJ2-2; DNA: TGTGCCATCAGTTTTCGACAGGGGGACACCGGGGAGCTGCTTTTT; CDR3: CAISFRQGDTGELLF
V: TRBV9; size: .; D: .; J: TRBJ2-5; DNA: TGTGCCAGCAGTAAGGGACAATCACAAGAGACCCAGTACTTC; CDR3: CASSKGQSQETQYF
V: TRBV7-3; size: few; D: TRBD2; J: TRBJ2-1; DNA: TGTGCCAGCAGCTTACCGGAGGCGGGAGGATCCTACAATGAGCAGTCCTTC; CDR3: CASSLPEAGGSYNEQSF
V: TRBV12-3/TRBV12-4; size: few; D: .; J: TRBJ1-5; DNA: TGTGCCAGCAGTTTAGGAAAAGGGGCTGGGATGGGCAATCAGCCCCAGCATTTT; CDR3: CASSLGKGAGMGNQPQHF
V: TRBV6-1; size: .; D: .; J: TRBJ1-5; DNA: TGTGCCAGCAGTGAAGAGGTCAGCCCCCAGCATTTT; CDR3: CASSEEVSPQHF
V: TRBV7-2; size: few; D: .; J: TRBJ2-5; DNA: TGTGCCAGCAGGGGCACGTTCGGTGGGAACAGGCAGACCCAGTACTTC; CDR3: CASRGTFGGNRQTQYF
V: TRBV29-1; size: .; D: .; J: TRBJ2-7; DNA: TGCAGCGTTGAAGGTATGGGAAACAAACCCGAGCAGTACTTC; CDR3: CSVEGMGNKPEQYF
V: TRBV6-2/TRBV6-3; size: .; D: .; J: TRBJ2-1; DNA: TGTGCCAGCAGCATAGGCATCCCAGGAGCCTACAATGAGCAGTTCTTC; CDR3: CASSIGIPGAYNEQFF
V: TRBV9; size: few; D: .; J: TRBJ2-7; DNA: TGTGCCATGTCCACGGGACCGAAGGGTTCCGAGCAGTACTTC; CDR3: CAMSTGPKGSEQYF
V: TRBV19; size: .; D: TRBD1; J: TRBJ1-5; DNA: TGTGCCAGTAGCCCACGCGGGACAGGAGGTAATAGCAATCAGCCCCAGCATTTT; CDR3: CASSPRGTGGNSNQPQHF
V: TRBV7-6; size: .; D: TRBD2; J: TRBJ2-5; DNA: TGTGCCAGCAGCTTACTTGGACTAGTTCACCAAGAGACCCAGTACTTC; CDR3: CASSLLGLVHQETQYF
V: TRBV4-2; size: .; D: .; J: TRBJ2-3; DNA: TGTGCCAGCAGCCAGACCCGTGGCGTTAGCACAGATACGCAGTATTTT; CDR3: CASSQTRGVSTDTQYF
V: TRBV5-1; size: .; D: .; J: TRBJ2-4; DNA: TGCGCCAGCAGCTTGGATCCCCCGGGAGTTAGCGGCAAAAACATTCAGTACTTC; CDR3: CASSLDPPGVSGKNIQYF
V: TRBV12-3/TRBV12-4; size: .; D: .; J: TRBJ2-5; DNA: TGTGCCAGCAGCCTAGCTCGGACCCAGTACTTC; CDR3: CASSLARTQYF
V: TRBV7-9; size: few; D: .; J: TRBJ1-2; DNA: TGTGCCAGCAGCTCTATAGTTGGGACCAATGGCTACACCTTC; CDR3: CASSSIVGTNGYTF
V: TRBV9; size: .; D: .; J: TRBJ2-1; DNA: TGTGCCAGCAGCGTAGAAGGCTCCCCCTACCGTCCATACAATGAGCAGTTCTTC; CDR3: CASSVEGSPYRPYNEQFF
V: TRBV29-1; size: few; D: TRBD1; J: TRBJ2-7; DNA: TGCAGCGCCGAAGGCGTCCGGGACAGGCCTACCCACGAGCAGTACTTC; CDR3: CSAEGVRDRPTHEQYF
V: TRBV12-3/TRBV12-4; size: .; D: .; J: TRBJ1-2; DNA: TGTGCCAGCAGTGCCCGGGGTCGATATGGCTACACCTTC; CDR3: CASSARGRYGYTF
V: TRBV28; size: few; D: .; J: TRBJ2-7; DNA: TGTGCCAGCAGTTCCGAACCCCCCGGGACACTTTACGAGCAGTACTTC; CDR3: CASSSEPPGTLYEQYF
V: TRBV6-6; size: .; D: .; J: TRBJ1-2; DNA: TGTGCCAACAGCGGGGAATCTAACTATGGCTACACCTTC; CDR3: CANSGESNYGYTF
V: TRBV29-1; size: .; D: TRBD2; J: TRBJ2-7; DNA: TGCAGCGTGAGGGTGACGGGGGGGATCTACGAGCAGTACTTC; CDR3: CSVRVTGGIYEQYF
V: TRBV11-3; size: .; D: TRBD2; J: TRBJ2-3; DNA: TGTGCCAGCAGCTCTAGCCTGACTAGCGACGACGATACGCAGTATTTT; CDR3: CASSSSLTSDDDTQYF
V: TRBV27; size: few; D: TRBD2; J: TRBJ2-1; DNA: TGTGCCAGCAGCCTGCGACTAGCCAGTGAGCAGTTCTTC; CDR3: CASSLRLASEQFF
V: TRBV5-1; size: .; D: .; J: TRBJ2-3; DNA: TGCGCCAGCAGCATTAGCGGGACAGGGAGGGATACGCAGTATTTT; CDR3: CASSISGTGRDTQYF
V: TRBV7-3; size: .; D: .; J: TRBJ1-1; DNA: TGTGCCAGCAGCAAACAGTACGACACTGAAGCTTTCTTT; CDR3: CASSKQYDTEAFF
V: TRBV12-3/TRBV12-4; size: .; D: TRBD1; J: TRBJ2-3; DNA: TGTGCCAGCAGTCAAAACAGGGGACAGGCCACAGATACGCAGTATTTT; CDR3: CASSQNRGQATDTQYF
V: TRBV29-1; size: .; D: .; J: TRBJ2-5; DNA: TGCAGCGTCGCCGATAGTTCGGAGACCCAGTACTTC; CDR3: CSVADSSETQYF
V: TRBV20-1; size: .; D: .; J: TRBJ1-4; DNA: TGCAGTGCTCCAGGACAGCCAACTAATGAAAAACTGTTTTTT; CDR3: CSAPGQPTNEKLFF
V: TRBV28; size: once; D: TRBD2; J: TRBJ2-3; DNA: TGTGCCAGCAGTTTTGGGGCTAGCGGGTTAAGCACAGATGCGCAGTATTTT; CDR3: CASSFGASGLSTDAQYF
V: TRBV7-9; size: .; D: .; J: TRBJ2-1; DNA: TGTGCCAGCAGTCGGGACGGCAATGAGCAGTTCTTC; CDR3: CASSRDGNEQFF
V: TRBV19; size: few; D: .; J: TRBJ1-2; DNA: TGTGCCAGTAGTATTCTTTCGTATGGGGGCTACACCTTC; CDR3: CASSILSYGGYTF
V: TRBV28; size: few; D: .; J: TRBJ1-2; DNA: TGTGCCAGCAGTTACCGGGACTGGACTAACTATGGCTACACCTTC; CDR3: CASSYRDWTNYGYTF